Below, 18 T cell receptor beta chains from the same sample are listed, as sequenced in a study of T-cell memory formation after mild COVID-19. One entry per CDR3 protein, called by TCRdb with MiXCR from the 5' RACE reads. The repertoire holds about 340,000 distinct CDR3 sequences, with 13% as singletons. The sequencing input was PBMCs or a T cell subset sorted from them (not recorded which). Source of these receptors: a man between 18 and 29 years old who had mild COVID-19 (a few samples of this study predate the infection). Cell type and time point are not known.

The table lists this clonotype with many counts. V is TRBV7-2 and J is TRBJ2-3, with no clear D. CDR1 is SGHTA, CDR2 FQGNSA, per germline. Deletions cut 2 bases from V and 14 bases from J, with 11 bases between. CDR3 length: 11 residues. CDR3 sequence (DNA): TGTGCCAGCAGCTTACAGGAAAGGTCGTATTTT. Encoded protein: CASSLQERSYF.

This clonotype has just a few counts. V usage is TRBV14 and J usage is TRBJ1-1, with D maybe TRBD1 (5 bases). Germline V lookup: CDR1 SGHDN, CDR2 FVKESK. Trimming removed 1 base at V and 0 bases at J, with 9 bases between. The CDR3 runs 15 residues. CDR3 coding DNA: TGTGCCAGCAGCCAAGCCGGGGCGCTGAACACTGAAGCTTTCTTT. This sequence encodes CASSQAGALNTEAFF.

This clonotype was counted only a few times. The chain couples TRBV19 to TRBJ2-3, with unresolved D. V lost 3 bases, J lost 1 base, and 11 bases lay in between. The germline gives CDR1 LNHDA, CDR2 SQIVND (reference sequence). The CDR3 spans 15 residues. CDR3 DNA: TGTGCCAGTAGTATTCCGGGCGCGGGCACAGATACGCAGTATTTT. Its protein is CASSIPGAGTDTQYF.

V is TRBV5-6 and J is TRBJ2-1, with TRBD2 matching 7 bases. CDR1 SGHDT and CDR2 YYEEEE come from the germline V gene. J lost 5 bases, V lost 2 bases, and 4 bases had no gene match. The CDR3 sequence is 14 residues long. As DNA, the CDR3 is TGTGCCAGCAGCTTTCGGGGGGTCGACAATGAGCAGTTCTTC. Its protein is CASSFRGVDNEQFF.

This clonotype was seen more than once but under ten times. The CDR3 bases are TGTGCCAGCAGCCACGTCCCGGGACAGGGGAGGTTGAGTGGCTACACCTTC. Amino acid sequence: CASSHVPGQGRLSGYTF. The chain combines TRBV3-1 with TRBJ1-2; TRBD1 matches 10 bases. This CDR3 is 17 amino acids long. Germline trimming cut 3 bases from V and 7 bases from J; bases unmatched to any gene: 14. Looked up from germline, CDR1 is LGHDT and CDR2 is YNNKEL (reference sequence).

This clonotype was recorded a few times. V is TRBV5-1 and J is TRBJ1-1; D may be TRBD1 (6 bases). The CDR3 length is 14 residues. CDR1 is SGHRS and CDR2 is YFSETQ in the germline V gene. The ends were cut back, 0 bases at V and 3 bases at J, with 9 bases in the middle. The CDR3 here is CASSLESGDTEAFF. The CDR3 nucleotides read TGCGCCAGCAGCTTGGAATCAGGGGACACTGAAGCTTTCTTT.

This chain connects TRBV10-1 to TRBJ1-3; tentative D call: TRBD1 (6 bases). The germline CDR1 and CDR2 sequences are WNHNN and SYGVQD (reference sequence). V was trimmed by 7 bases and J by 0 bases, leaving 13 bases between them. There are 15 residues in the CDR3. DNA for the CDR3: TGCGCCAGCAATGGACAGCGAAGCTCTGGAAACACCATATATTTT. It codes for CASNGQRSSGNTIYF.

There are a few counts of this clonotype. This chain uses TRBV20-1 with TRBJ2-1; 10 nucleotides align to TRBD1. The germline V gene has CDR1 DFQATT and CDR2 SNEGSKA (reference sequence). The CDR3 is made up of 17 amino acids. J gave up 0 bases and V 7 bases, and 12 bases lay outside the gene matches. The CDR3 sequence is CSVVDRGSYGSYNEQFF. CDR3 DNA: TGCAGTGTGGTGGACAGGGGGTCGTATGGCTCCTACAATGAGCAGTTCTTC.

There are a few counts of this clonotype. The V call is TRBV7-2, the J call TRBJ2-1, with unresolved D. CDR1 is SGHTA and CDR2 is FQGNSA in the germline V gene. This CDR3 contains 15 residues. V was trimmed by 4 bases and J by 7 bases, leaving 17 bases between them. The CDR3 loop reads CASSSHVQSWNEQFF. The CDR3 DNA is TGTGCCAGCAGCTCCCATGTTCAGAGCTGGAATGAGCAGTTCTTC.

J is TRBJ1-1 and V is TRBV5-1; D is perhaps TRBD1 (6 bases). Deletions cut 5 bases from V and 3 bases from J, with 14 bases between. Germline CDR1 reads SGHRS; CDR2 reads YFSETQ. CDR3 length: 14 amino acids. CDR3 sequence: CASSTKSGDTEAFF. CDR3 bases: TGCGCCAGCAGTACGAAATCAGGGGACACTGAAGCTTTCTTT.

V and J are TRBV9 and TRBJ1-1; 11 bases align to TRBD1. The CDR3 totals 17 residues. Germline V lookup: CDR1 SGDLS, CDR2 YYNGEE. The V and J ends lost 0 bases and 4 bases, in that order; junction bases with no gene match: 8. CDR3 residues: CASSVVRLGTGGTEAFF. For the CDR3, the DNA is TGTGCCAGCAGCGTAGTCCGGTTAGGGACAGGGGGCACTGAAGCTTTCTTT.

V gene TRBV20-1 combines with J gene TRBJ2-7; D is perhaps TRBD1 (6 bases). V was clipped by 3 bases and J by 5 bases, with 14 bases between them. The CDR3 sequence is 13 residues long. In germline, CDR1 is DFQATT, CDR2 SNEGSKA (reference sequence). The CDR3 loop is CSARDSLSHEQYV. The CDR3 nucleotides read TGCAGTGCTAGGGACAGCCTTAGCCACGAGCAGTACGTC.

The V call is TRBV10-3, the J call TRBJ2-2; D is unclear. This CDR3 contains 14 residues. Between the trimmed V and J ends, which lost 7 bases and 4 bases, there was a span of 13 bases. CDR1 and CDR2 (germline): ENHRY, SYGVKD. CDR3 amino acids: CAITSDGATGELFF. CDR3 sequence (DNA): TGTGCCATCACTTCAGACGGTGCCACCGGGGAGCTGTTTTTT.

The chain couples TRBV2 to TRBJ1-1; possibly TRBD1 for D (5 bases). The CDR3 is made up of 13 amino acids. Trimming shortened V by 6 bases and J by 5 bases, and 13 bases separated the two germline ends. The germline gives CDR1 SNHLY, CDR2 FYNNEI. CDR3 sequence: CASSREWGTEAFF. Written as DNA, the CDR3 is TGTGCCAGCAGCCGTGAGTGGGGGACTGAAGCTTTCTTT.

The CDR3 region is CASRDREGQPQHF. In DNA form, the CDR3 reads TGTGCCAGCAGGGACAGGGAGGGCCAGCCCCAGCATTTT. V is TRBV6-4 and J is TRBJ1-5, with 8 nucleotides matching TRBD1. Unmatched junction bases numbered 5, after V lost 6 bases and J lost 7 bases. This CDR3 spans 13 amino acids. Germline V CDR1 and CDR2: MRHNA, SNTAGT.

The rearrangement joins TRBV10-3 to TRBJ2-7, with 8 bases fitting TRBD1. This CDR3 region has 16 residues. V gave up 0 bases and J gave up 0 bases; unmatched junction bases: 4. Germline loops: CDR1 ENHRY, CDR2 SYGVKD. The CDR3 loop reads CAISESTGVSSYEQYV. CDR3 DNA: TGTGCCATCAGTGAGTCGACAGGGGTGAGCTCCTACGAGCAGTACGTC.

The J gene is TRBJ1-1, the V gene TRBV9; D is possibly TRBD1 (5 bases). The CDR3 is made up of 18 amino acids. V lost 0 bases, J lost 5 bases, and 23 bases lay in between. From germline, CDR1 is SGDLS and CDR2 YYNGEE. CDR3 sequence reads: CASSVGDVGNSDGTEAFF. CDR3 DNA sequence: TGTGCCAGCAGCGTAGGGGACGTGGGAAATTCGGACGGGACTGAAGCTTTCTTT.

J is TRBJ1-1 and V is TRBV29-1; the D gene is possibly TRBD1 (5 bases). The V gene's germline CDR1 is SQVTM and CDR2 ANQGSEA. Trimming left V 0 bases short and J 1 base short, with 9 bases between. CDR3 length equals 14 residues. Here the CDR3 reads CSVEDRGRNTEAFF. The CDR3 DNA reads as TGCAGCGTTGAAGATCGGGGGAGGAACACTGAAGCTTTCTTT.